What follows describes a single TCR beta chain. Only one count was recorded for this clone. Its recognized antigen is unknown. No base quality values were provided; no much bigger clone lies one nucleotide off. Synthetic TCR analog templates were spiked into each PCR so that absolute template abundance could be estimated from read counts. TCRbeta CDR3 regions were amplified from genomic DNA with bias-controlled V and J gene primers using the immunoSEQ assay. Sequencing of rearranged TCRbeta segments was done at approximately 20X coverage. The paper's data handling went like this. Clustering was used to correct sequencing errors, and CDR3s were annotated against IMGT to assign V, D and J genes. Downstream analyses used only productive TCRbeta rearrangements and left out out-of-frame or stop-codon sequences. Clonality was computed as one minus Shannon entropy normalized by the log of the number of unique productive sequences. Clones differing between time points or between blood and tumor were identified using Fisher's exact test with Benjamini-Hochberg correction, with an adjusted p below 0.01 applied as the threshold. In TCRdb, the immuneACCESS table is reduced to in-frame sequences with V and J assigned. These tables do not hold every clone; where another copy was compared, an unresolved V gene accounts for under half, and the others remain unexplained. The DNA was the basis for D and trimming; V, J and clone size are from that table. The sample table contains fewer than 30,000 clones; only one count was recorded for 84% of them. 2.5% to 3% of the sample is held by the ten biggest clonotypes.

The CDR3 contains 11 residues, cysteine and phenylalanine counted. Kept here is only the CDR3 DNA, which spans 33 bases and is read in frame from base 1. A distance of 9 bases separates the germline ends of V and J, which lose 5 bases and 7 bases respectively. Via the germline V gene, CDR1 is MGHDK and CDR2 SYGVNS. This sample is drawn from a study of PD-L1 blockade in urothelial cancer (dated by TCRdb to about 2017). For the wider study: All patients started therapy around 2014 and received atezolizumab 1,200 mg intravenously every 3 weeks. Roughly ten patients achieved durable clinical benefit and some 20 did not. Pretreatment tumor samples and matched peripheral blood, collected serially before and after atezolizumab treatment, underwent TCR sequencing. Blood samples gave median yields of around 140,000 T cells and 80,000 to 90,000 unique TCRs, along with a median clonality of around 0.075. Durable clinical benefit was defined as a progression-free survival longer than 6 months, and TCR features were additionally tested against progression-free survival and overall survival. In the same patients, pretreatment tumors underwent whole exome sequencing and RNA sequencing in addition to TCR sequencing. Pretreatment blood TCR-seq was available for about 28 patients, at least one posttreatment blood collection was obtained for around 25 patients, and tumor TCR-seq was available for around 25 patients. About 85% of the roughly 29 patients were males with bladder-origin urothelial cancer, and about two thirds of the roughly 30 reported a prior smoking history. Blood samples were analyzed 3 weeks after the start of treatment (second dose) and 6 weeks after the start of treatment. An ECOG performance status of 0 or 1 was recorded for the patients, and 0 to 3 prior chemotherapy regimens had been received by the patients. The study, an exploratory multi-omic analysis, examined somatic, immune and clinical correlates of response to PD-L1 blockade with atezolizumab in urothelial cancer.

Sample time point, as interpreted from the label and publication: peripheral blood 6 weeks after treatment start. A total of 25 to 35 patients with locally advanced or metastatic urothelial carcinoma, treated at Memorial Sloan Kettering on a trial protocol, made up the cohort. Peripheral blood mononuclear cells were collected pretreatment and during treatment, with between 1 and 8 total time points obtained per patient. The Qiagen DNeasy Blood extraction kit was used to purify genomic DNA from total PBMCs and from tumor samples. PBMCs were collected pretreatment and during treatment, and were isolated and stored as previously described. The investigation overall reported the following: Because the sample size was small (n ≈ 27) and many of the analyses were exploratory, the results are meant to be hypothesis-generating. Among patients with durable benefit, tumor-associated TCR clones showed greater expansion in peripheral blood 3 weeks after treatment started (n ≈ 21, p = 0.022). A pretreatment peripheral blood TCR clonality below the median was linked to improved progression-free and overall survival.

The chain is assembled from TRBV25-1 and TRBJ2-7; confidence is insufficient to name the D gene. Source: PBMCs, taken around atezolizumab (anti-PD-L1) treatment. The sequence was obtained from a man in his sixties or seventies with urothelial cancer. CDR3 loop: CASSYFREQYF. The bases are TGTGCCAGCAGTTATTTCAGGGAGCAGTACTTC.